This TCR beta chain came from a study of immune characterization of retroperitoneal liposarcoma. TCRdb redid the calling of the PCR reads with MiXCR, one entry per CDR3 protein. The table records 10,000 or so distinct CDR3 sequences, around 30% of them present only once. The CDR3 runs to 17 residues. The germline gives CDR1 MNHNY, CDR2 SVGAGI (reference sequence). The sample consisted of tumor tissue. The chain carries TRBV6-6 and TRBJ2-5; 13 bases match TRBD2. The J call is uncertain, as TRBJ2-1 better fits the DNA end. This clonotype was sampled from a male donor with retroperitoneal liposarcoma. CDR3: CASSYGTSGIPYNEQFF. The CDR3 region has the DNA TGTGCCAGCAGTTACGGGACTAGCGGGATCCCCTACAATGAGCAGTTCTTC.